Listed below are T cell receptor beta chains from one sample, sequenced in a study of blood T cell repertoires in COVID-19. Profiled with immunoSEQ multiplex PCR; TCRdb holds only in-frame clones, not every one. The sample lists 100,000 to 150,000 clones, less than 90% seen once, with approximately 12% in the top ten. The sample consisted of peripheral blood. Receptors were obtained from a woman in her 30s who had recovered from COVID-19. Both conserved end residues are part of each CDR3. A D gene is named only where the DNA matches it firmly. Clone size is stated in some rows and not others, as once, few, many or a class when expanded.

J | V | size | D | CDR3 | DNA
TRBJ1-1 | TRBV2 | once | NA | CASSLQGVVAEAFF | TGTGCCAGCAGTCTACAGGGAGTTGTGGCTGAAGCTTTCTTT
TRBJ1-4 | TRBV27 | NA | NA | CASSPWTAGDEKLFF | TGTGCCAGCAGTCCCTGGACAGCCGGTGATGAAAAACTGTTTTTT
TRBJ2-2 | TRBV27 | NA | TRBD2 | CASSLYAGGDGELFF | TGTGCCAGCAGTTTATATGCGGGAGGGGACGGGGAGCTGTTTTTT
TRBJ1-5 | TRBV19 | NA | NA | CASSDSGGQPYSNQPQHF | TGTGCCAGTAGTGACAGTGGGGGCCAGCCTTATAGCAATCAGCCCCAGCATTTT
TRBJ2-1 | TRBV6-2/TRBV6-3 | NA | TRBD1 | CASSGQGTLSNEQFF | TGTGCCAGCAGTGGACAGGGGACCTTAAGCAATGAGCAGTTCTTC
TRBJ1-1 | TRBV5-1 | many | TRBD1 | CASSLGQGAETEAFF | TGCGCCAGCAGCTTGGGACAGGGGGCTGAAACTGAAGCTTTCTTT
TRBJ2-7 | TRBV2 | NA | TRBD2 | CASSGASGVYEQYF | TGTGCCAGCAGTGGGGCTAGCGGGGTCTACGAGCAGTACTTC
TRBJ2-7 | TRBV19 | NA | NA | CASSTDSGHPYEQYF | TGTGCCAGTAGTACTGACAGCGGGCACCCCTACGAGCAGTACTTC
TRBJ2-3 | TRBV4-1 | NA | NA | CASSQDVRTDTQYF | TGCGCCAGCAGCCAAGACGTTCGCACAGATACGCAGTATTTT
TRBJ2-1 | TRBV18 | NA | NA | CASSPRPGEQFF | TGTGCCAGCTCACCACGACCGGGTGAGCAGTTCTTC
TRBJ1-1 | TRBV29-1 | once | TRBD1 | CSVWTGGHTEAFF | TGCAGCGTTTGGACAGGAGGGCACACTGAAGCTTTCTTT
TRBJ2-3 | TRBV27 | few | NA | CASSLSKTSRQLPDTQYF | TGTGCCAGCAGTTTATCGAAAACTAGCAGACAGTTGCCGGATACGCAGTATTTT
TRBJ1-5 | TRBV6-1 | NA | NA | CASSEAHTGQPQHF | TGTGCCAGCAGTGAAGCACACACAGGACAGCCCCAGCATTTT
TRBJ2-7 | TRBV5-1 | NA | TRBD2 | CASSPRGGLGTYEQYF | TGCGCCAGCAGCCCACGGGGGGGTTTGGGGACCTACGAGCAGTACTTC
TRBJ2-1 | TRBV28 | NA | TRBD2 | CASSSAAGTSGRKPNEQFF | TGTGCCAGCAGTTCCGCCGCCGGGACTAGCGGGAGGAAGCCCAATGAGCAGTTCTTC
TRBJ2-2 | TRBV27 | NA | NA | CASSDQLASTGELFF | TGTGCCTCGAGCGACCAACTAGCTAGCACCGGGGAGCTGTTTTTT
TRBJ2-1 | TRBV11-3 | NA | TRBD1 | CASSPTRGHEQFF | TGTGCCAGCAGCCCCACTAGGGGGCATGAGCAGTTCTTC
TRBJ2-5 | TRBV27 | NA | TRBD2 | CASSHGTSGGSYQETQYF | TGTGCCAGCAGTCACGGGACTAGCGGGGGGTCCTACCAAGAGACCCAGTACTTC
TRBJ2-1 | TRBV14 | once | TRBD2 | CASSQELAGGPSYNEQFF | TGTGCCAGCAGCCAAGAACTAGCGGGAGGGCCCTCCTACAATGAGCAGTTCTTC
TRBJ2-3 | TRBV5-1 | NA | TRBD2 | CASSGRTSGGTDTQYF | TGCGCCAGCAGCGGGAGGACTAGCGGGGGGACAGATACGCAGTATTTT
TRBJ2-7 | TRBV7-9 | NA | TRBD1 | CASSLASGTGDEQYF | TGTGCCAGCAGCTTAGCCTCCGGGACAGGGGACGAGCAGTACTTC
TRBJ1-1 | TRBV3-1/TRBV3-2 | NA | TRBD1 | CASSQDLSGGTEAFF | TGTGCCAGCAGCCAAGATCTCTCAGGGGGCACTGAAGCTTTCTTT
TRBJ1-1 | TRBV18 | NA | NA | CASSPAGDGTFF | TGTGCCAGCTCACCAGCAGGGGATGGGACTTTCTTT
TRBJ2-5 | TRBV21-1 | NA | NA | CATLIGPGVNWGETQYF | TGTGCCACCCTCATAGGCCCGGGGGTTAATTGGGGAGAGACCCAGTACTTC
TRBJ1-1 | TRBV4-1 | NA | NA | CASSHALNTEAFF | TGCGCCAGCAGCCATGCACTCAACACTGAAGCTTTCTTT
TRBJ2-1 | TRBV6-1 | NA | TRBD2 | CASSDALRLAGTNEQFF | TGTGCCAGCAGTGACGCCCTTCGACTAGCGGGGACCAATGAGCAGTTCTTC
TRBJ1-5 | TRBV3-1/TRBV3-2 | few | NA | CASSRGGVDQPQHF | TGTGCCAGCAGTAGGGGGGGAGTGGATCAGCCCCAGCATTTT
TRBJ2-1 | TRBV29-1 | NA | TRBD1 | CSVEGSDRGFSEQFF | TGCAGCGTTGAAGGATCGGACAGGGGATTCAGTGAGCAGTTCTTC
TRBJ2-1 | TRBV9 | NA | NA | CASSPTGQGYEQFF | TGTGCCAGCAGCCCAACCGGGCAGGGCTATGAGCAGTTCTTC